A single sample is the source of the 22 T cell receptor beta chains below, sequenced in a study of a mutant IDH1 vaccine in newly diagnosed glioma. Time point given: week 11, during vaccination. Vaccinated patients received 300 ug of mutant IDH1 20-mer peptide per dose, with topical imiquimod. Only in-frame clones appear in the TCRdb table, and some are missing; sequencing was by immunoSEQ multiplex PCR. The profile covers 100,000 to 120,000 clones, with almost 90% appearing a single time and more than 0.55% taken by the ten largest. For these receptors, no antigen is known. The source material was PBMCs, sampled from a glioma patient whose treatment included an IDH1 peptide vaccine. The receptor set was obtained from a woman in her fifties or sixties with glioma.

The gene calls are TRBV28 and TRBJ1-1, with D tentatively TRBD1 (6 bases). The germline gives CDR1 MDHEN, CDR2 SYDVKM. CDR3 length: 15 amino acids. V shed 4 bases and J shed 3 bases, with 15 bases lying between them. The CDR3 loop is CASSSHRESDTEAFF. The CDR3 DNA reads TGTGCCAGCAGTTCCCACAGGGAGTCGGACACTGAAGCTTTCTTT.

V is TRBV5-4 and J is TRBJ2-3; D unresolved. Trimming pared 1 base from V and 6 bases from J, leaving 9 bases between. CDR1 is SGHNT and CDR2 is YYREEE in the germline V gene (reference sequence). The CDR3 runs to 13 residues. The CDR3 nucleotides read TGTGCCAGCAGCTTGCCTAGTGTCGATACGCAGTATTTT. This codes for CASSLPSVDTQYF.

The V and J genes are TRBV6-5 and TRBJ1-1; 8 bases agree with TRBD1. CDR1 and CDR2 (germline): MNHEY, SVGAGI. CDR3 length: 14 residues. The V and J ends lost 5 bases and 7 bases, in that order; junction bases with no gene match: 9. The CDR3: CASSPGTGLREAFF. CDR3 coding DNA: TGTGCCAGCAGTCCAGGGACAGGCTTGCGTGAAGCTTTCTTT.

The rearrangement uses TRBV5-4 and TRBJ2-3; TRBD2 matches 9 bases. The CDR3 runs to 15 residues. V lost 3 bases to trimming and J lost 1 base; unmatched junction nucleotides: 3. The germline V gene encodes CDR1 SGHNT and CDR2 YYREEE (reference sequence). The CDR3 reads CASSSASGGTDTQYF. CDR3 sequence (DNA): TGTGCCAGCAGCTCGGCTAGCGGGGGCACAGATACGCAGTATTTT.

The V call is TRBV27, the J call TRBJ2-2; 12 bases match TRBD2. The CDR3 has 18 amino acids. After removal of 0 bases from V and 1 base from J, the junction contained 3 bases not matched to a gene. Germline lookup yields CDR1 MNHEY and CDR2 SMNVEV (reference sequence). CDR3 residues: CASSLSSLAGGNTGELFF. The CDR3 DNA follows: TGTGCCAGCAGTTTATCGTCACTAGCGGGAGGGAACACCGGGGAGCTGTTTTTT.

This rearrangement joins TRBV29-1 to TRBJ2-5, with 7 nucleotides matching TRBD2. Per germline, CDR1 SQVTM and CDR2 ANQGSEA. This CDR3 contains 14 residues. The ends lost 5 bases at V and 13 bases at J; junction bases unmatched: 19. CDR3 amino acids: CSVLSPSGTGLPYF. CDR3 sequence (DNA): TGCAGCGTTCTTTCTCCTTCCGGGACGGGACTACCGTACTTC.

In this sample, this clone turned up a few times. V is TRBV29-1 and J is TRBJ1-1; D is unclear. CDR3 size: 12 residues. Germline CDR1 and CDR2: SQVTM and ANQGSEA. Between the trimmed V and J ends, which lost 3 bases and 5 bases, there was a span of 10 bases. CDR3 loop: CSVEQGWTEAFF. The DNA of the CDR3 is TGCAGCGTTGAGCAAGGGTGGACTGAAGCTTTCTTT.

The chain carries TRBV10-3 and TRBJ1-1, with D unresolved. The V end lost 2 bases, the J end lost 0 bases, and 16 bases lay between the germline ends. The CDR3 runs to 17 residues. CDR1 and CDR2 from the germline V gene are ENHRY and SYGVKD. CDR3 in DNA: TGTGCCATCAGTGAGACAGACTCGGGAGGGCTGAACACTGAAGCTTTCTTT. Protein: CAISETDSGGLNTEAFF.

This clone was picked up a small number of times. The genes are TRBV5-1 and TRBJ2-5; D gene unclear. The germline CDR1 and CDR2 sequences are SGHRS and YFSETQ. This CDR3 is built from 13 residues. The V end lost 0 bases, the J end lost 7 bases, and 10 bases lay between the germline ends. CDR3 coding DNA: TGCGCCAGCAGCTTGGAAACCTCGGGGACCCAGTACTTC. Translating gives CASSLETSGTQYF. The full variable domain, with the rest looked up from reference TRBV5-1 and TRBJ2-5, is KAGVTQTPRYLIKTRGQQVTLSCSPISGHRSVSWYQQTPGQGLQFLFEYFSETQRNKGNFPGRFSGRQFSNSRSEMNVSTLELGDSALYLCASSLETSGTQYFGPGTRLLVL.

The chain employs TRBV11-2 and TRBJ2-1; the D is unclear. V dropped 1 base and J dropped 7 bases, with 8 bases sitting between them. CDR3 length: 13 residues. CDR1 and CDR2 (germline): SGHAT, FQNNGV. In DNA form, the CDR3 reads TGTGCCAGCAGCTTAGCTGGCGCGAATGAGCAGTTCTTC. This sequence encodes CASSLAGANEQFF.

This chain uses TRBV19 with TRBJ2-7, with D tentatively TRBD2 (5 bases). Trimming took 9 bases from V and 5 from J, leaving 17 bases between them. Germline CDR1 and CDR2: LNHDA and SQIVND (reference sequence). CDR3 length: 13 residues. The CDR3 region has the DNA TGTGCCAGCCAAAAAAACGGGGTCCACGAGCAGTACTTC. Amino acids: CASQKNGVHEQYF.

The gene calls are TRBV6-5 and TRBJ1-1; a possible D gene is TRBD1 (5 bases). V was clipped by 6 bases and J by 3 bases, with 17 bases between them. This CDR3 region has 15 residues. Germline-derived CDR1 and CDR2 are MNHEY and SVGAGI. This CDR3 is CASSRGRGVDTEAFF. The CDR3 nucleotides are TGTGCCAGCAGCCGGGGCCGGGGGGTTGACACTGAAGCTTTCTTT.

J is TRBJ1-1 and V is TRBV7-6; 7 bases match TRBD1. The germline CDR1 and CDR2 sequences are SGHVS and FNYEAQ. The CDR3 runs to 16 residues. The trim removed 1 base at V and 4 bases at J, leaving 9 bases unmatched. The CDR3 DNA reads TGTGCCAGCAGCTTAGAGGGGGGTAACAGGGGCACTGAAGCTTTCTTT. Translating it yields CASSLEGGNRGTEAFF.

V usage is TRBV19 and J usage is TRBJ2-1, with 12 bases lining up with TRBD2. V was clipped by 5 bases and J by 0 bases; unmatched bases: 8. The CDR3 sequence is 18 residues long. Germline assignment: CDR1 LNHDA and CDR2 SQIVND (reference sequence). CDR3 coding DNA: TGTGCCAGTAGTGCCTTAACTAGCGGGAGGCTCTCCTACAATGAGCAGTTCTTC. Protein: CASSALTSGRLSYNEQFF.

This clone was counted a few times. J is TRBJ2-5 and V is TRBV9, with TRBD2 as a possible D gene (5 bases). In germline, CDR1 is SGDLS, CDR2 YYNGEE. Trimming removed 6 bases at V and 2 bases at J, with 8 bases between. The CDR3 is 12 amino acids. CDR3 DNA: TGTGCCAGCAACCGGGGACAAGAGACCCAGTACTTC. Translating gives CASNRGQETQYF.

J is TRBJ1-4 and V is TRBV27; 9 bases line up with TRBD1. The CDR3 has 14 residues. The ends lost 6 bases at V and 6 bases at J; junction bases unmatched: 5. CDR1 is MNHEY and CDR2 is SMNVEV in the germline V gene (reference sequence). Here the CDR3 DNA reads TGTGCCAGCAGAACGGGACAGGGTGATGAAAAACTGTTTTTT. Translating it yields CASRTGQGDEKLFF.

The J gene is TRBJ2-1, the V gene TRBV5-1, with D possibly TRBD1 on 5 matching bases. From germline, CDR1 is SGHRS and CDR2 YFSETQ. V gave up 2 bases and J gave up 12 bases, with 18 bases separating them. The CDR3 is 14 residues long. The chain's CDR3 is CASSFSIMGPGQFF. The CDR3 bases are TGCGCCAGCAGCTTTTCAATAATGGGGCCAGGGCAGTTCTTC.

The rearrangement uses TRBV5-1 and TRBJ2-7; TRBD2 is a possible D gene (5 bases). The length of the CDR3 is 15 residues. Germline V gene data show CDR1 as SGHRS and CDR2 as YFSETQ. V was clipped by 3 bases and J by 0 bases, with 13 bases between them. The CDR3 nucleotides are TGCGCCAGCAGCTCCCAAGTGGGGAGCTCCTACGAGCAGTACTTC. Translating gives CASSSQVGSSYEQYF.

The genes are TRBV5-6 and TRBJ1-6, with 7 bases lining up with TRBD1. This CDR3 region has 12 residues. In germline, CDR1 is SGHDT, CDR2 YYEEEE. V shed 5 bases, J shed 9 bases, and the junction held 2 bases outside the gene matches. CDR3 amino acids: CASRSGGSPLHF. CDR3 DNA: TGTGCCAGCAGATCAGGGGGTTCACCCCTCCACTTT.

The CDR3 sequence is CATDRGQGVGGYTF. CDR3 nucleotides: TGTGCCACCGATAGGGGACAGGGGGTAGGCGGCTACACCTTC. The chain links TRBV10-3 to TRBJ1-2; 11 positions match TRBD1. The CDR3 spans 14 residues. Germline V gene data show CDR1 as ENHRY and CDR2 as SYGVKD. V trimming: 10 bases; J trimming: 8 bases; junction bases outside the gene matches: 12.

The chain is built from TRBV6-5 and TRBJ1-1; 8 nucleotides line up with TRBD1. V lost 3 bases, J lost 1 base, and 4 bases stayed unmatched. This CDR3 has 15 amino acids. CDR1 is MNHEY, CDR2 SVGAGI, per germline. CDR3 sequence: CASSYSGTGNTEAFF. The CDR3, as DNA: TGTGCCAGCAGTTATTCAGGGACAGGGAACACTGAAGCTTTCTTT.

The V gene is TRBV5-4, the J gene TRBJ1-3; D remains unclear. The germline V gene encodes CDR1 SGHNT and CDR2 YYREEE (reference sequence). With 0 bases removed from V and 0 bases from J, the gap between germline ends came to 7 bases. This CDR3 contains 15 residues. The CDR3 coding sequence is TGTGCCAGCAGCTTGGGCCCGGCCTCTGGAAACACCATATATTTT. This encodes CASSLGPASGNTIYF.